One and the same sample provided the 2 T cell receptor beta chains below, sequenced in a study of blood T cell repertoires in COVID-19. Here immunoSEQ multiplex PCR was the method, and the copy in TCRdb shows in-frame clones only, minus some. The sample yields over 130,000 clones, 80% to 90% seen once. The sequenced sample consisted of peripheral blood. The receptors shown here come from a man in his sixties with active or convalescent COVID-19.

The rearrangement uses TRBV7-2 and TRBJ2-1; TRBD1 might be the D (7 bases). The V end was cut by 8 bases, the J end by 6 bases, with 17 bases between. CDR1 and CDR2 from the germline V gene are SGHTA and FQGNSA. CDR3 length equals 14 residues. The CDR3 loop reads CASSAGQWTNEQFF. The CDR3 nucleotides are TGTGCCAGCTCTGCGGGACAGTGGACCAATGAGCAGTTCTTC. Using reference TRBV7-2 and TRBJ2-1 for the parts outside the CDR3, the full variable domain is GAGVSQSPSNKVTEKGKDVELRCDPISGHTALYWYRQSLGQGLEFLIYFQGNSAPDKSGLPSDRFSAERTGGSVSTLTIQRTQQEDSAVYLCASSAGQWTNEQFFGPGTRLTVL.

The gene calls are TRBV19 and TRBJ1-1; D gene ambiguous. The length of the CDR3 is 13 residues. Germline V CDR1 and CDR2: LNHDA, SQIVND (reference sequence). V shed 6 bases and J shed 6 bases, with 14 bases lying between them. CDR3 loop: CASRFLGGSEAFF. In DNA form, the CDR3 reads TGTGCCAGTAGGTTCCTGGGAGGGTCTGAAGCTTTCTTT.